This passage covers 25 T cell receptor beta chains from one sample sequenced in a study of T cell clones after liver transplantation (dated by TCRdb to between 2018 and 2020). Library prep was done by the immunoSEQ multiplex PCR assay. Imported from immuneACCESS, the table was reduced by TCRdb to in-frame sequences with V and J called. These copies leave out some clones; in studies compared against another copy, an unresolved V gene accounts for under half, and the cause of the remainder is not known. Here the sample has some 110,000 clones; around 86% occur a single time. 0.85% to 1% of the sample comes from the top ten. The sample's time point label, decoded: pre-transplant. Source: CD4+ T cells from blood, taken before liver transplant. The receptor source for this set is a human donor who received a liver transplant.

The chain has TRBV7-6 and TRBJ2-3; D gene ambiguous. This CDR3 has 12 amino acids. The germline V gene encodes CDR1 SGHVS and CDR2 FNYEAQ. Trimming removed 1 base at V and 4 bases at J, with 3 bases between. As DNA, the CDR3 is TGTGCCAGCAGCTTAGGGGCAGATACGCAGTATTTT. It yields the protein CASSLGADTQYF.

The genes are TRBV29-1 and TRBJ2-5; D perhaps matches TRBD2 (6 bases). CDR1 and CDR2 (germline): SQVTM, ANQGSEA. This CDR3 comprises 15 residues. Trimming cost V 6 bases and J 7 bases, with 24 bases left between them. The CDR3 DNA reads as TGCAGCGTACGCGGGGACCTGACTTACATCGGGACCCAGTACTTC. This translates into CSVRGDLTYIGTQYF.

The chain recombines TRBV5-6 with TRBJ2-7; D uncertain. V gave up 2 bases and J gave up 3 bases, with 3 bases separating them. This CDR3 has 11 amino acids. Germline V gene lookup returns CDR1 SGHDT and CDR2 YYEEEE. CDR3 amino acids: CASSFGYEQYF. Written as DNA, the CDR3 is TGTGCCAGCAGCTTCGGCTACGAGCAGTACTTC.

V gene TRBV19 combines with J gene TRBJ1-3; 8 bases are a match to TRBD1. Trimming removed 7 bases from V and 1 base from J; junction bases left unmatched: 6. The CDR3 extends over 15 amino acids. Per germline, CDR1 LNHDA and CDR2 SQIVND (reference sequence). In DNA, the CDR3 is TGTGCCAGTACCATCAGGGGGCAGTCTGGAAACACCATATATTTT. This translates into CASTIRGQSGNTIYF.

V is TRBV15 and J is TRBJ2-3, with D unresolved. The ends were cut back, 4 bases at V and 3 bases at J, with 11 bases in the middle. Per germline, CDR1 LNHNV and CDR2 YYDKDF (reference sequence). This CDR3 has 14 amino acids. The CDR3 protein is CATSIMRSTDTQYF. The CDR3 nucleotides are TGTGCCACCAGCATAATGAGGTCAACAGATACGCAGTATTTT.

The chain is built from TRBV5-5 and TRBJ1-2; D gene uncertain. V was shortened by 0 bases and J by 4 bases, with 13 bases between the two germline ends. This CDR3 comprises 15 residues. Germline assignment: CDR1 SGHKS and CDR2 YYEKEE (reference sequence). DNA of the CDR3: TGTGCCAGCAGCTTGGAGGGTGGGAAGAGCTATGGCTACACCTTC. Its translation is CASSLEGGKSYGYTF.

This chain joins TRBV9 and TRBJ1-1; 8 nucleotides agree with TRBD1. J gave up 4 bases and V 5 bases, and 13 bases lay outside the gene matches. Per the germline V gene, CDR1 is SGDLS and CDR2 is YYNGEE. This CDR3 is 16 amino acids long. The CDR3 DNA reads TGTGCCAGCAGTGTCCAGGGGGCCAACGGACCCACTGAAGCTTTCTTT. It is translated as CASSVQGANGPTEAFF.

This rearrangement joins TRBV19 to TRBJ1-4; D gene ambiguous. Trimming stripped 5 bases from V and 6 bases from J, with 7 bases between. CDR3 size: 12 residues. Germline assignment: CDR1 LNHDA and CDR2 SQIVND (reference sequence). Written as DNA, the CDR3 is TGTGCCAGTAGTTTCGGGGATGAAAAACTGTTTTTT. Translation gives CASSFGDEKLFF.

The CDR3 DNA is TGTGCCAGCAGCAACCCACTACAGGGTTACGAGCAGTACTTC. Its translation: CASSNPLQGYEQYF. This chain joins TRBV6-5 and TRBJ2-7, with D tentatively TRBD1 (6 bases). The CDR3 contains 14 residues. V was shortened by 6 bases and J by 4 bases, with 16 bases between the two germline ends. Germline-derived CDR1 and CDR2 are MNHEY and SVGAGI.

The chain links TRBV18 to TRBJ1-2; tentatively, D is TRBD1 (6 bases). Germline CDR1 is KGHSH and CDR2 is LQKENI. This CDR3 spans 13 amino acids. The V and J ends lost 4 bases and 8 bases respectively, with 14 bases between them. Here the CDR3 reads CASSRSEQGGYTF. CDR3 DNA: TGTGCCAGCTCACGATCTGAGCAGGGGGGCTACACCTTC.

This clone occurred a few times. The CDR3 nucleotides read TGTGCCAGCAGTGCCCGACAGGGGGCGGCATTAGCTTTCTTT. This translates into CASSARQGAALAFF. The chain uses TRBV28 and TRBJ1-1; 10 nucleotides align to TRBD1. The germline V gene encodes CDR1 MDHEN and CDR2 SYDVKM. There are 14 residues in the CDR3. The ends lost 5 bases at V and 10 bases at J; junction bases unmatched: 10.

The chain combines TRBV28 with TRBJ1-3; TRBD1 is a possible D gene (5 bases). Germline lookup yields CDR1 MDHEN and CDR2 SYDVKM. CDR3 length: 16 amino acids. V lost 4 bases and J lost 8, with 21 bases in between. The CDR3 nucleotides read TGTGCCAGCAGTTCCACCTCAGGGTTGCGTGTGTACACCATATATTTT. Its translation is CASSSTSGLRVYTIYF.

The rearrangement joins TRBV27 to TRBJ2-6; no firm D call. CDR3 length equals 20 residues. Trimming left V 2 bases short and J 0 bases short, with 20 bases between. The V gene's germline CDR1 is MNHEY and CDR2 SMNVEV (reference sequence). This CDR3 reads CASSLRLPKGLDSGANVLTF. DNA of the CDR3: TGTGCCAGCAGTTTACGACTTCCCAAAGGCCTTGACTCTGGGGCCAACGTCCTGACTTTC.

The chain couples TRBV29-1 to TRBJ2-5; no definite D call. Per the germline V gene, CDR1 is SQVTM and CDR2 is ANQGSEA. Trimming left V 4 bases short and J 1 base short, with 7 bases between. CDR3 length: 12 residues. DNA of the CDR3: TGCAGCGTTGCCATGGGCCAAGAGACCCAGTACTTC. It translates to CSVAMGQETQYF. Full variable domain (missing parts from reference TRBV29-1 and TRBJ2-5): SAVISQKPSRDICQRGTSLTIQCQVDSQVTMMFWYRQQPGQSLTLIATANQGSEATYESGFVIDKFPISRPNLTFSTLTVSNMSPEDSSIYLCSVAMGQETQYFGPGTRLLVL.

This chain links TRBV27 with TRBJ1-2, with a tentative D call TRBD1 (5 bases). The germline V gene encodes CDR1 MNHEY and CDR2 SMNVEV (reference sequence). Trimming took off 6 bases at V and 6 bases at J, with 14 bases between the two ends. CDR3 size: 13 residues. CDR3 sequence (DNA): TGTGCCAGCAGGGGACTTCCTCGTCATGGCTACACCTTC. Protein: CASRGLPRHGYTF.

This chain joins TRBV6-6 and TRBJ2-7, with 10 bases identical to TRBD1. The CDR3 covers 15 residues. Germline V CDR1 and CDR2: MNHNY, SVGAGI (reference sequence). The ends lost 5 bases at V and 0 bases at J; junction bases unmatched: 4. As DNA, the CDR3 is TGTGCCAGCAGTACAAGGACAGGGGGCTCCTACGAGCAGTACTTC. Protein sequence: CASSTRTGGSYEQYF.

This clone was detected a few times. The chain joins TRBV19 to TRBJ2-7; TRBD2 matches 8 bases. Germline CDR1 reads LNHDA; CDR2 reads SQIVND (reference sequence). Trimming removed 8 bases from V and 7 bases from J; junction bases left unmatched: 7. The CDR3 runs 12 residues. The CDR3 DNA reads as TGTGCCAGTCCGGGGGGGTCTTGGGAGCAGTACTTC. Residues: CASPGGSWEQYF. Drawing the rest from reference TRBV19 and TRBJ2-7, the complete variable domain is DGGITQSPKYLFRKEGQNVTLSCEQNLNHDAMYWYRQDPGQGLRLIYYSQIVNDFQKGDIAEGYSVSREKKESFPLTVTSAQKNPTAFYLCASPGGSWEQYFGPGTRLTVT.

V gene TRBV11-2 combines with J gene TRBJ2-7; D gene ambiguous. Trimming took 8 bases from V and 9 from J, leaving 17 bases between them. This CDR3 has 12 residues. The germline V gene encodes CDR1 SGHAT and CDR2 FQNNGV. CDR3 sequence (DNA): TGTGCCAGCGCATTTGGCCCTACGGGGCAGTACTTC. Protein sequence: CASAFGPTGQYF.

The V and J genes are TRBV9 and TRBJ1-2; no definite D call. CDR3 size: 13 residues. Trimming took 0 bases from V and 8 from J, leaving 11 bases between them. Germline values: CDR1 SGDLS, CDR2 YYNGEE. CDR3 region: CASSVDDRMGYTF. CDR3 nucleotide sequence: TGTGCCAGCAGCGTAGATGACCGGATGGGCTACACCTTC.

Points on this clone: Other DNA sequences within the sample encode an identical CDR3. The V gene is TRBV20-1, the J gene TRBJ1-1; 7 bases match TRBD1. The germline gives CDR1 DFQATT, CDR2 SNEGSKA (reference sequence). The CDR3 has 11 amino acids. V shed 1 base and J 8 bases; nucleotides not matched to a gene: 1. CDR3 sequence (DNA): TGCAGTGCTAGAGGGGACAGCGAAGCTTTCTTT. Its protein product is CSARGDSEAFF.

This chain's CDR3 is CASSDRGAFF. The CDR3 DNA follows: TGTGCCAGCAGCGACAGGGGGGCTTTCTTT. This chain uses TRBV6-1 with TRBJ1-1; 9 bases match TRBD1. CDR3 size: 10 residues. J was trimmed by 11 bases and V by 6 bases; bases with no gene match: 1. Per germline, CDR1 MNHNS and CDR2 SASEGT.

This clone showed up just once. V gene TRBV11-2 combines with J gene TRBJ1-1; D remains ambiguous. V was trimmed by 4 bases and J by 2 bases, leaving 14 bases between them. The CDR3 loop spans 15 amino acids. CDR1 and CDR2 (germline): SGHAT, FQNNGV. In DNA form, the CDR3 reads TGTGCCAGCAGCTCCATCAGTCGGGGAAACACTGAAGCTTTCTTT. It yields the protein CASSSISRGNTEAFF.

The chain carries TRBV6-1 and TRBJ2-7; 8 bases map to TRBD2. J was trimmed by 4 bases and V by 7 bases; bases with no gene match: 12. CDR1 and CDR2 from the germline V gene are MNHNS and SASEGT. This CDR3 contains 15 residues. The CDR3 DNA follows: TGTGCCAGCATTTGGTCGGCGGGAGGTCCATACGAGCAGTACTTC. Translating gives CASIWSAGGPYEQYF.

On this clone itself: An end of the junction does not agree with germline; a read error may underlie this. The chain is built from TRBV13 and TRBJ1-2; D gene uncertain. Germline V gene data show CDR1 as PRHDT and CDR2 as FYEKMQ (reference sequence). The CDR3 contains 13 residues. CDR3 in amino acids: CASSLNDALGLLF. The CDR3 DNA reads TGTGCCAGCAGCTTAAATGACGCCCTGGGCCTCCTATTC.

This rearrangement joins TRBV5-1 to TRBJ1-1, with D hard to call. V was clipped by 2 bases and J by 2 bases, with 7 bases between them. This CDR3 region has 13 residues. CDR1 and CDR2 from the germline V gene are SGHRS and YFSETQ. CDR3 DNA sequence: TGCGCCAGCAGCTTCGAGGGAAACACTGAAGCTTTCTTT. Translated: CASSFEGNTEAFF.